This TCR beta chain was captured by sequencing in a study of beta chain features in type 1 diabetes. Study-level information: Sorted cells examined across all samples numbered roughly 100 million.

Since all of the isolated RNA was reverse transcribed, expressed TCRB transcripts were what got sequenced. An average of approximately 4 million reads was obtained for naive, central memory and regulatory T cell samples. Data came from immunoSEQ multiplex PCR; TCRdb stores just in-frame clones and leaves some out. The table lists approximately 38,000 clones, 45% to 50% of them singletons. Overall study results and limits: In type 1 diabetes patients, VDJ junctions had fewer insertions; deletions at these junctions were more frequent.

In the case of this clone: Its antigen remains unknown.

CDR1 is KGHSH and CDR2 is LQKENI in the germline V gene. V gave up 4 bases and J gave up 1 base; unmatched junction bases: 8. The CDR3 has 16 amino acids. V usage is TRBV18 and J usage is TRBJ1-1, with 8 bases fitting TRBD1. This sequence originates from a woman under 30 in good health. Sequences were obtained from central memory CD4+ T cells from blood. The CDR3 DNA follows: TGTGCCAGCTCACTCACTCAGGGGGCGAGGAACACTGAAGCTTTCTTT. This codes for CASSLTQGARNTEAFF.